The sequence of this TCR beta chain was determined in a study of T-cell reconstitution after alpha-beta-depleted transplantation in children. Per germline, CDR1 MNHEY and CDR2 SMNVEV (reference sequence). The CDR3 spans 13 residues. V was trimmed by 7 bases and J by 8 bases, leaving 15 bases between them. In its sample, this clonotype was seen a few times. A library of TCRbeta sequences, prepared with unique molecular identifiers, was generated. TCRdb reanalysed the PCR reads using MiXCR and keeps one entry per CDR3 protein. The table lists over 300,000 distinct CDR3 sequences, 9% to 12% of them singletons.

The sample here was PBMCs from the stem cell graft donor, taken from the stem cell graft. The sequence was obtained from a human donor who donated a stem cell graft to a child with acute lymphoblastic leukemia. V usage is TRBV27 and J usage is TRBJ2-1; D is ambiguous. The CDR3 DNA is TGTGCCAGCACCCTCAGAGTATCCCATGAGCAGTTCTTC. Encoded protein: CASTLRVSHEQFF.